These 5 T cell receptor beta chains share one sample of origin, sequenced in a study of cytomegalovirus exposure and HLA in healthy donors. Use of 60 Vbeta and 13 Jbeta primers characterized the PCR. Sequenced by immunoSEQ multiplex PCR; TCRdb stores in-frame clones only, minus some. The sample holds some 120,000 clones, about 74% seen once. Sequencing used PBMCs. The source of these receptors is a man between 25 and 39 years old in good health and CMV-seronegative.

The chain uses TRBV6-5 and TRBJ2-1; D call uncertain. Germline CDR1 and CDR2: MNHEY and SVGAGI. V was trimmed by 4 bases and J by 3 bases, leaving 13 bases between them. This CDR3 has 15 amino acids. The DNA for the CDR3 is TGTGCCAGCAGTTTGGGTGGGCTGGGCTACAATGAGCAGTTCTTC. It translates to CASSLGGLGYNEQFF.

The chain joins TRBV13 to TRBJ2-2, with D maybe TRBD1 (5 bases). The CDR3 spans 13 residues. In germline, CDR1 is PRHDT, CDR2 FYEKMQ (reference sequence). V was shortened by 4 bases and J by 7 bases, with 10 bases between the two germline ends. The CDR3 region is CASSSRGRGELFF. As DNA, the CDR3 is TGTGCCAGCAGCTCAAGGGGTCGCGGGGAGCTGTTTTTT.

This clone is a singleton in its sample. The chain is built from TRBV7-2 and TRBJ2-1; D not certain. Germline V lookup: CDR1 SGHTA, CDR2 FQGNSA. The V end was cut by 5 bases, the J end by 7 bases, with 12 bases between. The CDR3 has 13 residues. This CDR3 reads CASSTRVGNEQFF. DNA of the CDR3: TGTGCCAGCAGCACAAGAGTCGGGAATGAGCAGTTCTTC.

The V gene is TRBV18, the J gene TRBJ2-7, with D perhaps matching TRBD2 (6 bases). The length of the CDR3 is 17 residues. Looked up from germline, CDR1 is KGHSH and CDR2 is LQKENI. Trimming shortened V by 0 bases and J by 2 bases, and 17 bases separated the two germline ends. The CDR3 region has the DNA TGTGCCAGCTCACCACCAGCGCCTCGGGACTCAGCCTACGAGCAGTACTTC. This codes for CASSPPAPRDSAYEQYF.

The rearrangement links TRBV28 to TRBJ2-5, with TRBD2 identical over 10 bases. Germline V gene data show CDR1 as MDHEN and CDR2 as SYDVKM. CDR3 length equals 16 residues. V dropped 6 bases and J dropped 1; count of bases not matched to a gene: 8. The CDR3 DNA follows: TGTGCCAGCAGGGTCGACAGCGGGGGGGTCCAAGAGACCCAGTACTTC. Protein product: CASRVDSGGVQETQYF.